Below, 5 T cell receptor beta chains from the same sample are listed, as sequenced in a study of cytomegalovirus exposure and HLA in healthy donors. PCR amplification relied on 60 Vbeta primers (plus 13 Jbeta primers). Clones were sequenced by immunoSEQ multiplex PCR, and TCRdb holds only the in-frame ones, with some missing. The table gives 150,000 to 200,000 clones; the top ten clones make up roughly 1.3% of it. The source material was PBMCs. Receptors originate from a woman between 55 and 75 years old in good health and CMV-seronegative.

The chain combines TRBV9 with TRBJ1-2, with D tentatively TRBD1 (6 bases). V gave up 3 bases and J gave up 5 bases, with 14 bases separating them. This CDR3 region has 14 residues. Germline values: CDR1 SGDLS, CDR2 YYNGEE. This CDR3 reads CASSGNYRVYGYTF. Here the CDR3 DNA reads TGTGCCAGCAGCGGGAATTACAGGGTTTATGGCTACACCTTC.

The V call is TRBV28, the J call TRBJ1-4; D might be TRBD1 (5 bases). The CDR3 is 12 amino acids. Looked up from germline, CDR1 is MDHEN and CDR2 is SYDVKM. Trimming shortened V by 7 bases and J by 12 bases, and 15 bases separated the two germline ends. The CDR3 sequence: CASTFPGGELFF. The CDR3 nucleotides are TGTGCCAGCACCTTCCCAGGAGGGGAACTGTTTTTT.

V is TRBV4-2 and J is TRBJ2-7, with 8 bases matching TRBD2. V lost 3 bases, J lost 2 bases, and 9 bases stayed unmatched. Germline CDR1 LGHNA, CDR2 YNFKEQ. This CDR3 region has 16 residues. CDR3 residues: CASSQDTSGFPYEQYF. The CDR3 region has the DNA TGTGCCAGCAGCCAGGATACTAGCGGCTTCCCCTACGAGCAGTACTTC.

The chain carries TRBV20-1 and TRBJ2-7; perhaps TRBD2 as D (6 bases). V lost 5 bases to trimming and J lost 3 bases, with 8 bases between them. Germline CDR1 reads DFQATT; CDR2 reads SNEGSKA (reference sequence). The CDR3 covers 11 residues. The CDR3 DNA reads TGCAGTGCTCCGGGGGTCTACGAGCAGTACTTC. Translation gives CSAPGVYEQYF.

This chain joins TRBV5-1 and TRBJ1-6; a possible D gene is TRBD1 (5 bases). V was cut by 2 bases and J by 10 bases, with 16 bases left in between. This CDR3 region has 15 residues. Germline V lookup: CDR1 SGHRS, CDR2 YFSETQ. In DNA, the CDR3 is TGCGCCAGCAGCTTAACGGGGGGAGAGGAATCACCCCTCCACTTT. Translating gives CASSLTGGEESPLHF.